The next 20 T cell receptor beta chains were all read from a single sample in a study of early stage breast cancer tumors. TCRdb's table, derived via immunoSEQ multiplex PCR, lists solely in-frame clones and lacks some. The sample lists 40,000 to 60,000 clones, about 77% occurring once. Sequencing used blood. These receptors all stem from a person aged 35-50 years with breast cancer.

This chain connects TRBV15 to TRBJ2-7, with unresolved D. Trimming stripped 1 base from V and 3 bases from J, with 7 bases between. The CDR3 runs to 13 residues. Germline V gives CDR1 LNHNV, CDR2 YYDKDF (reference sequence). The chain's CDR3 is CATSRGYGYEQYF. CDR3 DNA sequence: TGTGCCACCAGCAGAGGATATGGCTACGAGCAGTACTTC. Filled out from reference TRBV15 and TRBJ2-7, the complete variable domain reads DAMVIQNPRYQVTQFGKPVTLSCSQTLNHNVMYWYQQKSSQAPKLLFHYYDKDFNNEADTPDNFQSRRPNTSFCFLDIRSPGLGDTAMYLCATSRGYGYEQYFGPGTRLTVT.

V and J are TRBV30 and TRBJ2-1, with D maybe TRBD1 (7 bases). Trimming removed 3 bases from V and 0 bases from J, with 12 bases in between. Germline CDR1 reads GTSNPN; CDR2 reads SVGIG (reference sequence). The CDR3 totals 15 residues. This CDR3 is CAWRGGQSSYNEQFF. The DNA for the CDR3 is TGTGCCTGGAGGGGGGGACAGTCCTCCTACAATGAGCAGTTCTTC.

The V call is TRBV4-2, the J call TRBJ2-1; 15 positions match TRBD2. The CDR3 runs 16 residues. The germline V gene encodes CDR1 LGHNA and CDR2 YNFKEQ. The ends lost 1 base at V and 7 bases at J; junction bases unmatched: 2. DNA for the CDR3: TGTGCCAGCAGCCAAGCCGGGACTAGCGGGAGGAATGAGCAGTTCTTC. Translating it yields CASSQAGTSGRNEQFF.

The rearrangement uses TRBV5-1 and TRBJ2-2; D is uncertain. The V gene lost 4 bases and the J gene lost 5 bases, with 15 bases spanning the gap. This CDR3 has 15 amino acids. The germline V gene has CDR1 SGHRS and CDR2 YFSETQ. This chain's CDR3 is CASSPSPLRTGELFF. The CDR3 DNA reads as TGCGCCAGCAGCCCGTCTCCCTTGCGTACCGGGGAGCTGTTTTTT.

This clone was detected a few times. This chain connects TRBV6-5 to TRBJ2-6; no clear D. Trimming took off 0 bases at V and 2 bases at J, with 8 bases between the two ends. In germline, CDR1 is MNHEY, CDR2 SVGAGI. CDR3 length: 16 amino acids. Written as DNA, the CDR3 is TGTGCCAGCAGTTACTCTCCTCTGCCTGGGGCCAACGTCCTGACTTTC. As protein: CASSYSPLPGANVLTF.

The chain employs TRBV7-2 and TRBJ2-7; 7 positions match TRBD2. This CDR3 contains 14 residues. Germline V CDR1 and CDR2: SGHTA, FQGNSA. The V gene end was trimmed by 1 base and the J gene end by 8 bases; junction bases not matched to a gene: 8. As DNA, the CDR3 is TGTGCCAGCAGCTTAGGGGCGGCTAGCGGAAAGCAGTACTTC. This codes for CASSLGAASGKQYF. Using reference TRBV7-2 and TRBJ2-7 for the parts outside the CDR3, the full variable domain is GAGVSQSPSNKVTEKGKDVELRCDPISGHTALYWYRQSLGQGLEFLIYFQGNSAPDKSGLPSDRFSAERTGGSVSTLTIQRTQQEDSAVYLCASSLGAASGKQYFGPGTRLTVT.

The chain carries TRBV5-5 and TRBJ1-3, with D uncertain. CDR3 length: 17 residues. Germline V gene sequence: CDR1 SGHKS, CDR2 YYEKEE (reference sequence). V was trimmed by 4 bases and J by 0 bases, leaving 17 bases between them. The CDR3 here is CASSVYGLPNSGNTIYF. The DNA for the CDR3 is TGTGCCAGCAGCGTCTATGGGCTGCCGAACTCTGGAAACACCATATATTTT.

The rearrangement links TRBV18 to TRBJ1-3; no clear D. Germline CDR1 KGHSH, CDR2 LQKENI. CDR3 length equals 14 residues. V was trimmed by 0 bases and J by 4 bases, leaving 7 bases between them. This CDR3 is CASSPPTRGNTIYF. CDR3 DNA sequence: TGTGCCAGCTCACCACCGACGAGGGGAAACACCATATATTTT.

The chain is built from TRBV14 and TRBJ2-3; D may match TRBD1 or TRBD2 (5 bases each). Germline values: CDR1 SGHDN, CDR2 FVKESK. CDR3 length: 14 amino acids. V lost 4 bases and J lost 4, with 12 bases in between. DNA of the CDR3: TGTGCCAGCAGCCGGGACCTTCCCCCAGATACGCAGTATTTT. It yields the protein CASSRDLPPDTQYF.

The CDR3 spells CASSPSLQANYGYTF. The CDR3 DNA sequence: TGTGCCAGCAGCCCTTCCCTACAGGCTAACTATGGCTACACCTTC. This chain uses TRBV7-9 with TRBJ1-2; weak D call: TRBD1 (5 bases). V lost 5 bases and J 0 bases, leaving 13 bases between the germline ends. The CDR3 extends over 15 amino acids. Germline CDR1 is SEHNR and CDR2 is FQNEAQ (reference sequence).

The genes are TRBV9 and TRBJ2-7; 10 positions match TRBD2. In germline, CDR1 is SGDLS, CDR2 YYNGEE. V lost 2 bases and J lost 4; bases outside the gene matches: 9. The CDR3 is 16 amino acids. The CDR3 region is CASSVGVGTSAYEQYF. Written as DNA, the CDR3 is TGTGCCAGCAGCGTCGGGGTGGGGACTAGCGCATACGAGCAGTACTTC.

CDR3 region: CASSRTSGSVETQYF. The DNA for the CDR3 is TGTGCCAGCAGCAGAACTAGCGGGAGCGTGGAGACCCAGTACTTC. The chain links TRBV7-2 to TRBJ2-5; 11 bases match TRBD2. This CDR3 contains 15 residues. Germline assignment: CDR1 SGHTA and CDR2 FQGNSA. With 5 bases clipped from V and 5 bases from J, the junction kept 7 bases outside the gene matches.

This clone was seen only a few times. The chain uses TRBV2 and TRBJ2-7, with TRBD1 matching over 7 bases. V was clipped by 6 bases and J by 9 bases; unmatched bases: 8. This CDR3 region has 12 residues. Germline loops: CDR1 SNHLY, CDR2 FYNNEI. CDR3 sequence reads: CASRDRLGRQYF. The CDR3 DNA reads TGTGCCAGCAGGGACAGGCTGGGGAGGCAGTACTTC.

The chain uses TRBV6-1 and TRBJ1-1; D is unclear. V was cut by 0 bases and J by 6 bases, with 8 bases left in between. Germline V gene data show CDR1 as MNHNS and CDR2 as SASEGT. This CDR3 is built from 13 residues. This CDR3 reads CASSEALDPEAFF. CDR3 DNA: TGTGCCAGCAGTGAAGCGCTCGACCCTGAAGCTTTCTTT.

V and J are TRBV2 and TRBJ2-1; D ambiguous. The CDR3 loop spans 13 amino acids. The germline gives CDR1 SNHLY, CDR2 FYNNEI. The V gene lost 4 bases and the J gene lost 8 bases, with 12 bases spanning the gap. The CDR3 loop is CASSARTRDEQFF. DNA for the CDR3: TGTGCCAGCAGTGCCAGAACCCGCGATGAGCAGTTCTTC.

V is TRBV13 and J is TRBJ2-7; the D is unclear. The germline V gene has CDR1 PRHDT and CDR2 FYEKMQ (reference sequence). The V gene lost 1 base and the J gene lost 6 bases, with 10 bases spanning the gap. This CDR3 has 13 amino acids. The CDR3 loop is CASSLADIPEQYF. CDR3 nucleotide sequence: TGTGCCAGCAGCTTAGCCGACATTCCCGAGCAGTACTTC.

The chain combines TRBV5-1 with TRBJ2-1; 10 bases are a match to TRBD1. After removal of 0 bases from V and 4 bases from J, the junction contained 1 base not matched to a gene. Germline assignment: CDR1 SGHRS and CDR2 YFSETQ. This CDR3 has 15 residues. The CDR3 sequence: CASSLGQGAYNEQFF. The CDR3 region has the DNA TGCGCCAGCAGCTTGGGACAGGGGGCGTACAATGAGCAGTTCTTC.

This clone was counted only a few times. The chain employs TRBV11-2 and TRBJ2-2, with D unclear. V lost 5 bases and J lost 4, with 14 bases in between. CDR1 is SGHAT and CDR2 is FQNNGV in the germline V gene. CDR3 length equals 15 residues. This chain's CDR3 is CASSPAGSVTGELFF. The CDR3 nucleotides read TGTGCCAGCAGCCCCGCCGGAAGTGTCACCGGGGAGCTGTTTTTT.

The chain carries TRBV15 and TRBJ2-2; 8 bases are shared with TRBD1. The V gene's germline CDR1 is LNHNV and CDR2 YYDKDF (reference sequence). The CDR3 totals 18 residues. The trim removed 0 bases at V and 7 bases at J, leaving 13 bases unmatched. CDR3 sequence reads: CATSRDLAVAGGSGELFF. As DNA, the CDR3 is TGTGCCACCAGCAGAGATCTCGCGGTGGCAGGGGGCAGCGGGGAGCTGTTTTTT. Supplemented by reference TRBV15 and TRBJ2-2, the full variable domain reads DAMVIQNPRYQVTQFGKPVTLSCSQTLNHNVMYWYQQKSSQAPKLLFHYYDKDFNNEADTPDNFQSRRPNTSFCFLDIRSPGLGDTAMYLCATSRDLAVAGGSGELFFGEGSRLTVL.

This chain links TRBV2 with TRBJ2-1; no clear D. Trimming took 5 bases from V and 9 from J, leaving 17 bases between them. Germline loops: CDR1 SNHLY, CDR2 FYNNEI. The CDR3 sequence is 14 residues long. The chain's CDR3 is CASSQSANTREQFF. The CDR3 DNA reads as TGTGCCAGCAGTCAGTCCGCCAATACACGTGAGCAGTTCTTC.